Following are 29 T cell receptor beta chains from one sample sequenced in a study of CD8 T cells in ankylosing spondylitis. Study-level results: The study identified a TCR beta motif of roughly eight highly homologous variants that appeared characteristic of ankylosing spondylitis blood.

No antigens are known for them. TCRdb re-analysed the 5' RACE reads in MiXCR, keeping a single row per CDR3 protein. The sample contains around 890,000 distinct CDR3 sequences, about 12% of which appear only once. Sequences were obtained from blood, either unsorted or a sorted T cell fraction (not recorded which). The source of these receptors is a male donor with ankylosing spondylitis.

The chain links TRBV29-1 to TRBJ2-7; 16 bases are a match to TRBD2. The CDR3 sequence is 15 residues long. Germline V lookup: CDR1 SQVTM, CDR2 ANQGSEA. V dropped 2 bases and J dropped 6; count of bases not matched to a gene: 4. The CDR3 sequence is CSVEPGLAGGSEQYF. CDR3 bases: TGCAGCGTTGAACCGGGACTAGCGGGAGGGTCCGAGCAGTACTTC.

The gene calls are TRBV20-1 and TRBJ2-7, with 8 nucleotides matching TRBD2. The germline V gene has CDR1 DFQATT and CDR2 SNEGSKA (reference sequence). Trimming at V came to 3 bases and at J to 3 bases, leaving 10 bases not matched to a gene. This CDR3 is built from 15 residues. The DNA for the CDR3 is TGCAGTGCTAGTGATGCGGGCGGGAGGTTCTACGAGCAGTACTTC. Amino acids: CSASDAGGRFYEQYF.

This clonotype came up a few times. The rearrangement uses TRBV5-1 and TRBJ2-5; possibly TRBD1 for D (6 bases). Looked up from germline, CDR1 is SGHRS and CDR2 is YFSETQ. Trimming removed 5 bases from V and 5 bases from J, with 13 bases in between. The CDR3 is 13 residues long. CDR3 amino acids: CASSPGQTETQYF. The CDR3 region has the DNA TGCGCCAGCAGTCCCGGACAGACGGAGACCCAGTACTTC.

The V gene is TRBV27, the J gene TRBJ1-1, with D perhaps matching TRBD1 (6 bases). Between the trimmed V and J ends, which lost 8 bases and 7 bases, there was a span of 23 bases. The length of the CDR3 is 15 residues. Germline V lookup: CDR1 MNHEY, CDR2 SMNVEV (reference sequence). The CDR3 loop is CASDSRGHPGGEAFF. The CDR3 DNA is TGTGCCAGCGACTCAAGGGGACACCCTGGGGGTGAAGCTTTCTTT.

This clonotype was seen at least ten times. Germline and junction disagree at one end, which may indicate a read error. The rearrangement joins TRBV5-1 to TRBJ1-5, with no clear D. In germline, CDR1 is SGHRS, CDR2 YFSETQ. The CDR3 consists of 13 residues. The CDR3 protein is CASSLVPNQPQHF. The CDR3 bases are TGTGCCAGCAGCTTAGTGCCAAATCAGCCCCAGCATTTT.

The chain carries TRBV11-3 and TRBJ2-1; 9 bases are shared with TRBD2. Germline CDR1 and CDR2: SGHNT and YENEEA. CDR3 length equals 15 residues. Unmatched junction bases numbered 11, after V lost 4 bases and J lost 10 bases. CDR3 bases: TGTGCCAGCAGCTGGGGACTAGCCCTAATTGGAGAGCAGTTCTTC. Amino acids: CASSWGLALIGEQFF.

This clonotype was counted between two and nine times. The CDR3 sequence is CATSREGQGWNQPQHF. As DNA, the CDR3 is TGTGCCACCAGCAGAGAGGGACAGGGTTGGAATCAGCCCCAGCATTTT. The chain joins TRBV15 to TRBJ1-5; 9 bases fit TRBD1. V trimming: 0 bases; J trimming: 4 bases; junction bases outside the gene matches: 4. The CDR3 consists of 16 residues. CDR1 and CDR2 from the germline V gene are LNHNV and YYDKDF (reference sequence).

There are a few counts of this clonotype. This chain joins TRBV10-3 and TRBJ1-1; 7 bases fit TRBD1. V shed 8 bases and J 0 bases; nucleotides not matched to a gene: 3. From germline, CDR1 is ENHRY and CDR2 SYGVKD. The CDR3 contains 13 residues. The CDR3 region is CAISGQLNTEAFF. CDR3 bases: TGTGCCATCTCGGGACAGCTGAACACTGAAGCTTTCTTT.

This clonotype was observed at least ten times. The chain is built from TRBV3-1 and TRBJ2-3; 10 bases align to TRBD2. Germline V CDR1 and CDR2: LGHDT, YNNKEL (reference sequence). The CDR3 length is 13 residues. Trimming cost V 9 bases and J 4 bases; bases outside gene matches: 4. CDR3 sequence: CASGLAASDTQYF. CDR3 in DNA: TGTGCCAGTGGACTAGCGGCGTCAGATACGCAGTATTTT.

The rearrangement joins TRBV12-3 or TRBV12-4 to TRBJ2-7, with D uncertain. V lost 4 bases, J lost 0 bases, and 25 bases lay in between. The CDR3 length is 19 residues. CDR3 sequence (DNA): TGTGCCAGCAGTTCCCACTATGACCCCGTACCTTGGGGCTCCTACGAGCAGTACTTC. Its translation: CASSSHYDPVPWGSYEQYF.

The sample holds a few counts of this clonotype. V gene TRBV20-1 combines with J gene TRBJ1-2; maybe TRBD1 (5 bases). The length of the CDR3 is 15 residues. Germline values: CDR1 DFQATT, CDR2 SNEGSKA (reference sequence). The germline V and J ends were trimmed by 5 bases and 4 bases, with 20 bases remaining between them. CDR3 sequence: CSASGTLTGVYGYTF. Written as DNA, the CDR3 is TGCAGTGCTTCCGGGACCCTCACTGGGGTCTATGGCTACACCTTC.

This clonotype was seen a few times. The chain carries TRBV20-1 and TRBJ2-1; 7 bases are shared with TRBD2. CDR1 and CDR2 (germline): DFQATT, SNEGSKA (reference sequence). Trimming cost V 0 bases and J 0 bases; bases outside gene matches: 5. This CDR3 region has 16 residues. The CDR3 DNA reads TGCAGTGCTAGAGATGGGGGGAGGGTCTCCTACAATGAGCAGTTCTTC. Translating it yields CSARDGGRVSYNEQFF.

The chain joins TRBV20-1 to TRBJ2-1, with 11 nucleotides matching TRBD2. Trimming at V came to 0 bases and at J to 4 bases, leaving 5 bases not matched to a gene. CDR1 is DFQATT, CDR2 SNEGSKA, per germline (reference sequence). The CDR3 runs 16 residues. CDR3 in amino acids: CSARDRRLAGYNEQFF. CDR3 nucleotides: TGCAGTGCTAGAGATCGGAGACTAGCGGGGTACAATGAGCAGTTCTTC.

This clonotype has a handful of counts. CDR3 protein: CSARNGQRLTDTQYF. In DNA, the CDR3 is TGCAGTGCTAGGAATGGACAGAGACTCACAGATACGCAGTATTTT. The chain couples TRBV20-1 to TRBJ2-3; tentatively, D is TRBD1 (6 bases). This CDR3 is built from 15 residues. CDR1 and CDR2 (germline): DFQATT, SNEGSKA (reference sequence). With 3 bases removed from V and 2 bases from J, the gap between germline ends came to 15 bases.

The CDR3 coding sequence is TGCGCCAGCAGCCCGAGGAGGGTATTCACTGAAGCTTTCTTT. Its translation is CASSPRRVFTEAFF. This chain joins TRBV4-1 and TRBJ1-1; D is unresolved. V lost 4 bases, J lost 4 bases, and 13 bases lay in between. Germline V lookup: CDR1 MGHRA, CDR2 YSYEKL. There are 14 residues in the CDR3.

This clonotype came up a few times. The rearrangement joins TRBV4-2 to TRBJ2-1, with TRBD2 matching over 13 bases. The V gene's germline CDR1 is LGHNA and CDR2 YNFKEQ. This CDR3 comprises 16 residues. The junction had 9 bases not matched to a gene; V was cut back by 7 bases and J by 6 bases. CDR3 DNA: TGTGCCAGCACCATAATTACTAGCGGGAGGGCCAATGAGCAGTTCTTC. Translating gives CASTIITSGRANEQFF.

Many counts were recorded for this clonotype. This sequence joins TRBV10-3 and TRBJ1-1; 7 bases agree with TRBD1. The germline CDR1 and CDR2 sequences are ENHRY and SYGVKD. Trimming took 9 bases from V and 4 from J; bases not matched to a gene: 8. The CDR3 spans 13 residues. CDR3 residues: CAIGTGEGTEAFF. DNA for the CDR3: TGTGCCATTGGAACAGGGGAGGGCACTGAAGCTTTCTTT.

The table lists this clonotype with a few counts. V and J are TRBV7-6 and TRBJ2-7, with D unresolved. The CDR3 spans 13 residues. Trimming shortened V by 5 bases and J by 0 bases, and 8 bases separated the two germline ends. CDR1 and CDR2 from the germline V gene are SGHVS and FNYEAQ. Here the CDR3 DNA reads TGTGCCAGCAGCGGTGGGCTCTCCTACGAGCAGTACTTC. Protein product: CASSGGLSYEQYF.

This clonotype was recorded a few times. This chain joins TRBV5-1 and TRBJ2-3; 11 nucleotides match TRBD2. CDR1 is SGHRS, CDR2 YFSETQ, per germline. V was pared by 0 bases and J by 6 bases, with 6 bases of the junction left unmatched. The CDR3 extends over 16 amino acids. The CDR3 sequence: CASSLGLAGTQDTQYF. CDR3 coding DNA: TGCGCCAGCAGCTTGGGACTAGCGGGAACCCAGGATACGCAGTATTTT.

The rearrangement links TRBV6-6 to TRBJ2-5; TRBD2 is a possible D gene (5 bases). CDR3 length: 13 amino acids. Germline V gene data show CDR1 as MNHNY and CDR2 as SVGAGI (reference sequence). The germline V and J ends were trimmed by 5 bases and 1 base, with 8 bases remaining between them. CDR3 sequence (DNA): TGTGCCAGCAGTACCCGGGGCCAAGAGACCCAGTACTTC. Translated: CASSTRGQETQYF.

The chain employs TRBV10-3 and TRBJ2-3; 9 bases match TRBD2. Germline lookup yields CDR1 ENHRY and CDR2 SYGVKD. V was pared by 6 bases and J by 1 base, with 2 bases of the junction left unmatched. CDR3 length equals 14 residues. This CDR3 is CAIRTSGRTDTQYF. The CDR3 coding sequence is TGTGCCATCAGGACTAGCGGACGCACAGATACGCAGTATTTT.

The CDR3 DNA reads TGCAGTGCGACCGGGACAGTCACTCAGCCCCAGCATTTT. Residues: CSATGTVTQPQHF. The chain is built from TRBV20-1 and TRBJ1-5; 7 bases agree with TRBD1. CDR3 length: 13 residues. The germline V gene has CDR1 DFQATT and CDR2 SNEGSKA (reference sequence). The J segment lost 6 bases and the V segment lost 6 bases, leaving 8 bases of the junction unmatched.

The chain links TRBV5-6 to TRBJ2-7; D is unresolved. V lost 1 base and J 7 bases, leaving 21 bases between the germline ends. CDR1 SGHDT and CDR2 YYEEEE come from the germline V gene. The CDR3 contains 16 residues. The CDR3 region is CASSLYQVQLPREQYF. For the CDR3, the DNA is TGTGCCAGCAGCTTGTATCAAGTGCAGCTGCCTCGGGAGCAGTACTTC. The complete variable domain, with remaining parts taken from reference TRBV5-6 and TRBJ2-7, reads DAGVTQSPTHLIKTRGQQVTLRCSPKSGHDTVSWYQQALGQGPQFIFQYYEEEERQRGNFPDRFSGHQFPNYSSELNVNALLLGDSALYLCASSLYQVQLPREQYFGPGTRLTVT.

This clonotype has just a few counts. V is TRBV2 and J is TRBJ1-1, with D tentatively TRBD1 (5 bases). The CDR3 covers 14 residues. Germline CDR1 and CDR2: SNHLY and FYNNEI. The V and J ends lost 6 bases and 0 bases respectively, with 11 bases between them. CDR3 loop: CASRPGRMNTEAFF. CDR3 DNA: TGTGCCAGCAGACCGGGACGGATGAACACTGAAGCTTTCTTT.

The V call is TRBV6-5, the J call TRBJ2-7, with a weak D call TRBD1 (6 bases). CDR3 length equals 14 residues. Germline CDR1 is MNHEY and CDR2 is SVGAGI. V lost 0 bases and J lost 2, with 8 bases in between. The CDR3 DNA reads as TGTGCCAGCAGTTACTCGAAGGGGGCCTACGAGCAGTACTTC. It is translated as CASSYSKGAYEQYF.

The table lists this clonotype with a few counts. This rearrangement joins TRBV7-2 to TRBJ1-6; D is possibly TRBD1 (5 bases). There are 13 residues in the CDR3. CDR1 is SGHTA, CDR2 FQGNSA, per germline. Trimming pared 6 bases from V and 12 bases from J, leaving 15 bases between. The CDR3 region is CASSFDREGPLHF. The CDR3 DNA follows: TGTGCCAGCAGTTTTGACAGAGAAGGACCCCTCCACTTT.

This clonotype occurred many times. The chain is built from TRBV4-3 and TRBJ2-3, with D unclear. Germline V gene sequence: CDR1 LGHNA, CDR2 YSLEER. V was pared by 0 bases and J by 4 bases, with 11 bases between. The CDR3 contains 15 residues. The CDR3 sequence is CASSQDSGQADTQYF. As DNA, the CDR3 is TGCGCCAGCAGCCAAGATTCGGGTCAGGCAGATACGCAGTATTTT.

The V and J genes are TRBV12-3 or TRBV12-4 and TRBJ2-3, with a weak D call TRBD2 (6 bases). The germline V and J ends were trimmed by 3 bases and 3 bases, with 10 bases remaining between them. CDR3 length: 14 residues. DNA for the CDR3: TGTGCCAGCAGTTTGATACTAGCAACAGATACGCAGTATTTT. It codes for CASSLILATDTQYF.

This clonotype occurred a few times. The V and J genes are TRBV4-3 and TRBJ1-5; weak D call: TRBD1 (6 bases). The V and J ends lost 0 bases and 4 bases respectively, with 10 bases between them. Germline CDR1 is LGHNA and CDR2 is YSLEER. This CDR3 is built from 15 residues. As DNA, the CDR3 is TGCGCCAGCAGCCAAGAGTTCAGGGGAAATCAGCCCCAGCATTTT. Residues: CASSQEFRGNQPQHF.